This TCR beta chain was profiled in a study of cytomegalovirus exposure and HLA in healthy donors. The CDR3 has 9 residues. V lost 1 base and J lost 10, with 4 bases in between. Germline V lookup: CDR1 DFQATT, CDR2 SNEGSKA (reference sequence). Profiled with immunoSEQ multiplex PCR; TCRdb holds only in-frame clones, not every one. This sample has 95,000 to 150,000 clones; more than 95% occur once, and the top ten carry 1.5% to 2%. The TCR was taken from a man aged 18 to 30 in good health and CMV-seronegative. The chain is built from TRBV20-1 and TRBJ1-1; D gene ambiguous. What was sequenced was PBMCs. The CDR3 reads CSARGAAFF. CDR3 DNA: TGCAGTGCTAGAGGCGCAGCTTTCTTT.